This T cell receptor (beta chain) was recorded in a study of blood T cell repertoires in COVID-19. Across the whole study: Italy, Spain and the United States were the sources of the convalescent and acute COVID-19 samples. The cDNA or gDNA used as material had been derived from T cells, B-cell-depleted T cells, or PBMCs.

Germline CDR1 and CDR2: MNHEY and SMNVEV (reference sequence). This CDR3 is 14 amino acids long. The V segment lost 4 bases and the J segment 7 bases; nucleotides outside the gene matches: 7. Methods used by the authors: Reference gene primer amplification yielded estimated nucleated cell counts. Assay used: immunoSEQ multiplex PCR; TCRdb lists only in-frame clones, some missing. From that table come the V and J calls and clone size; the DNA was used to work out D and trimming. The data contain some 350,000 clones, around four fifths of them singletons. The sequencing input was peripheral blood. J is TRBJ2-4 and V is TRBV27, with 7 bases that match TRBD1. This clonotype was obtained from a man younger than 40 with active or convalescent COVID-19. This CDR3 reads CASSSLRQGNIQYF. The CDR3 nucleotides are TGTGCCAGCAGTTCACTACGACAGGGCAACATTCAGTACTTC.